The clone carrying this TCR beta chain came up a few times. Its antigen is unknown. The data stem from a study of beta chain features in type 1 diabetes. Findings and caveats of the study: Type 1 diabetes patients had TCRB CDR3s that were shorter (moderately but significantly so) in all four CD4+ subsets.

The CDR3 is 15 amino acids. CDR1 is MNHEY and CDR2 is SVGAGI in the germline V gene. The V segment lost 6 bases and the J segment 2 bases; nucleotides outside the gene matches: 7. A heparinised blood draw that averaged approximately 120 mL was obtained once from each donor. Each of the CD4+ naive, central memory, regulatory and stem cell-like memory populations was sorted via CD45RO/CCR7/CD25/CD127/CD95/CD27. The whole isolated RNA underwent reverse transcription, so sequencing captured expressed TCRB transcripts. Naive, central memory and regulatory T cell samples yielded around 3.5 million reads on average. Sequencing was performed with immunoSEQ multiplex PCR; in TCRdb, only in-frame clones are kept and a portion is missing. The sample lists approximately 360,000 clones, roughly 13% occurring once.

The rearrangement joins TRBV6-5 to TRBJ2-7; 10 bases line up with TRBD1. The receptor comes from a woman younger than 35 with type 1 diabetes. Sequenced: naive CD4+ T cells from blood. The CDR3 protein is CASSPGGTGAYEQYF. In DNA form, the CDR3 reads TGTGCCAGCAGCCCCGGGGGGACAGGGGCCTACGAGCAGTACTTC.